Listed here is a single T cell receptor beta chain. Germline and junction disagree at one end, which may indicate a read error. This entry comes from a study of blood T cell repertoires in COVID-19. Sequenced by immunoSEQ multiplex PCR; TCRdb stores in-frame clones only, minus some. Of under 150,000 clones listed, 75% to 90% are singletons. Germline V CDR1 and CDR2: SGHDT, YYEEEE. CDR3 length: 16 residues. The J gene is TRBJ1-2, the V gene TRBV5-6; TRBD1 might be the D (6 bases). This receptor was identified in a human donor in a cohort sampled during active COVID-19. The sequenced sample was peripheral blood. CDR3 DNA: TGTGCCAGCAGTTTGGGGGGCGGACAGCAGAACTATGGCTACACCTTC. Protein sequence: CASSLGGGQQNYGYTF.